These 27 T cell receptor beta chains were all obtained from the same sample, sequenced in a study of response to subunit inactivated influenza vaccine. TCRdb itself ran the RT-PCR reads through MiXCR, one entry per CDR3 protein. The table lists about 530,000 distinct CDR3 sequences, 10% to 15% of them singletons. Sequencing used PBMCs from blood, obtained 40 to 50 days after vaccination. The receptor source for this set is a man aged 50 to 59 who received an inactivated influenza vaccine.

This clonotype occurred a few times. This sequence joins TRBV6-2 or TRBV6-3 and TRBJ2-3; the match to TRBD2 covers 15 bases. Trimming at V came to 4 bases and at J to 2 bases, leaving 22 bases not matched to a gene. The germline V gene has CDR1 MNHEY and CDR2 SVGEGT. The CDR3 has 23 residues. The CDR3 DNA is TGTGCCAGCAGTTCCTCAAACATGGCCGGGACTAGCGGGGGGACCCAATACACAGATACGCAGTATTTT. It translates to CASSSSNMAGTSGGTQYTDTQYF.

This clonotype turned up a few times. CDR3 residues: CASSAGTGVETQYF. DNA for the CDR3: TGTGCCAGCAGCGCCGGGACAGGGGTAGAGACCCAGTACTTC. V and J are TRBV25-1 and TRBJ2-5; 10 nucleotides align to TRBD1. This CDR3 has 14 residues. The V gene end was trimmed by 6 bases and the J gene end by 4 bases; junction bases not matched to a gene: 5. CDR1 is MGHDK and CDR2 is SYGVNS in the germline V gene.

The chain combines TRBV4-2 with TRBJ2-7, with D possibly matching TRBD2 (6 bases). There are 15 residues in the CDR3. Per the germline V gene, CDR1 is LGHNA and CDR2 is YNFKEQ. Trimming shortened V by 1 base and J by 6 bases, and 16 bases separated the two germline ends. CDR3 amino acids: CASSQVSVAASEQYF. DNA of the CDR3: TGTGCCAGCAGCCAAGTCTCGGTAGCGGCAAGCGAGCAGTACTTC.

This clonotype was found once. The rearrangement links TRBV5-1 to TRBJ2-1, with 10 bases identical to TRBD2. After removal of 0 bases from V and 7 bases from J, the junction contained 4 bases not matched to a gene. CDR3 length: 15 amino acids. Germline V gene lookup returns CDR1 SGHRS and CDR2 YFSETQ. As DNA, the CDR3 is TGCGCCAGCAGCTTGGAGCGGGGGGGCCGTAATGAGCAGTTCTTC. This codes for CASSLERGGRNEQFF.

This clonotype came up many times. The rearrangement links TRBV11-2 to TRBJ1-5; D perhaps matches TRBD1 (5 bases). The V gene lost 1 base and the J gene lost 6 bases, with 13 bases spanning the gap. This CDR3 has 15 amino acids. Germline V gives CDR1 SGHAT, CDR2 FQNNGV. CDR3 sequence (DNA): TGTGCCAGCAGCTTAGGTGGCCAGGGAGGTCAGCCCCAGCATTTT. Translating it yields CASSLGGQGGQPQHF.

The chain employs TRBV6-1 and TRBJ1-5; a weak D match, TRBD1 (5 bases). Germline CDR1 MNHNS, CDR2 SASEGT. V was shortened by 6 bases and J by 11 bases, with 20 bases between the two germline ends. This CDR3 spans 14 amino acids. The CDR3 sequence: CASRGGAMRTAQHF. In nucleotides, the CDR3 is TGTGCCAGCAGAGGAGGGGCAATGCGTACGGCCCAGCATTTT.

This clonotype has a single count. The CDR3 region is CASSLGGSQFGPEQFF. CDR3 coding DNA: TGTGCCAGCAGCTTAGGTGGGAGTCAATTCGGTCCAGAGCAGTTCTTC. This sequence joins TRBV7-9 and TRBJ2-1, with D tentatively TRBD2 (5 bases). This CDR3 has 16 amino acids. In germline, CDR1 is SEHNR, CDR2 FQNEAQ (reference sequence). V was cut by 1 base and J by 10 bases, with 20 bases left in between.

This clonotype appeared a few times. The chain uses TRBV20-1 and TRBJ2-7, with D uncertain. Germline V CDR1 and CDR2: DFQATT, SNEGSKA (reference sequence). The ends were cut back, 4 bases at V and 3 bases at J, with 10 bases in the middle. This CDR3 is 12 amino acids long. The CDR3 reads CSANWGNYEQYF. The CDR3 DNA follows: TGCAGTGCTAACTGGGGAAACTACGAGCAGTACTTC.

This chain uses TRBV28 with TRBJ1-1; unclear D gene. The V gene lost 11 bases and the J gene lost 7 bases, with 17 bases spanning the gap. The CDR3 extends over 12 amino acids. Germline loops: CDR1 MDHEN, CDR2 SYDVKM. The CDR3 protein is CACADGRVEAFF. CDR3 nucleotides: TGTGCCTGCGCGGACGGACGGGTTGAAGCTTTCTTT.

The chain employs TRBV27 and TRBJ2-2; TRBD1 matches at 8 bases. CDR3 length: 16 amino acids. The junction had 6 bases not matched to a gene; V was cut back by 5 bases and J by 1 base. CDR1 MNHEY and CDR2 SMNVEV come from the germline V gene (reference sequence). The CDR3 loop is CASSRRTGLNTGELFF. The CDR3 DNA sequence: TGTGCCAGCAGTCGCAGGACAGGGTTGAACACCGGGGAGCTGTTTTTT.

The sample holds a few counts of this clonotype. V usage is TRBV29-1 and J usage is TRBJ2-1; 10 positions match TRBD1. The germline V gene encodes CDR1 SQVTM and CDR2 ANQGSEA. There are 13 residues in the CDR3. V shed 6 bases and J 7 bases; nucleotides not matched to a gene: 6. The CDR3 loop reads CSVMGQGRNEQFF. CDR3 nucleotide sequence: TGCAGCGTGATGGGACAGGGGCGGAATGAGCAGTTCTTC.

The sample holds a few counts of this clonotype. The chain joins TRBV12-3 or TRBV12-4 to TRBJ2-5, with 14 positions matching TRBD2. V lost 8 bases to trimming and J lost 7 bases; unmatched junction nucleotides: 9. The CDR3 covers 15 residues. The CDR3 is CASVPGLAGVGTQYF. The CDR3 DNA follows: TGTGCCAGCGTCCCGGGACTAGCGGGGGTGGGGACCCAGTACTTC.

The V call is TRBV20-1, the J call TRBJ2-4, with TRBD1 as a possible D gene (5 bases). Trimming took 6 bases from V and 4 from J, leaving 13 bases between them. Germline V CDR1 and CDR2: DFQATT, SNEGSKA (reference sequence). The CDR3 contains 13 residues. The CDR3 reads CSAPPTEKNIQYF. The CDR3 DNA is TGCAGTGCCCCACCGACAGAAAAAAACATTCAGTACTTC.

This clonotype has at least ten counts. At one boundary the junction diverges from the germline segment, which might be a read error. The CDR3 sequence: CASSGTKTGELFF. Written as DNA, the CDR3 is TGCGCCAGCAGCGGGACGAAAACCGGGGAGCTGTTTTTT. V usage is TRBV5-1 and J usage is TRBJ2-2; D is possibly TRBD1 or TRBD2 (5 bases each). Germline V gives CDR1 SGHRS, CDR2 YFSETQ. The CDR3 sequence is 13 residues long.

The chain joins TRBV10-2 to TRBJ1-4; D unclear. This CDR3 region has 15 residues. V was pared by 6 bases and J by 5 bases, with 16 bases between. Germline-derived CDR1 and CDR2 are WSHSY and SAAADI. In DNA, the CDR3 is TGCGCCAGCAGCTCCGAGGAAATTCGGAATGAAAAACTGTTTTTT. It translates to CASSSEEIRNEKLFF.

The chain couples TRBV5-1 to TRBJ2-1, with 9 bases aligning to TRBD2. Trimming cost V 5 bases and J 8 bases; bases outside gene matches: 14. From germline, CDR1 is SGHRS and CDR2 YFSETQ. The CDR3 consists of 16 residues. CDR3 sequence (DNA): TGCGCCAGCAGACCCCCGTCGCGGGAGGGGGTCGATGAGCAGTTCTTC. Residues: CASRPPSREGVDEQFF.

There are many counts of this clonotype. This rearrangement joins TRBV6-1 to TRBJ1-3; the D is unclear. Trimming removed 3 bases from V and 0 bases from J, with 6 bases in between. The CDR3 totals 14 residues. Germline V CDR1 and CDR2: MNHNS, SASEGT. CDR3 bases: TGTGCCAGCAGTGACATCGGCTCTGGAAACACCATATATTTT. It encodes CASSDIGSGNTIYF.

This clonotype was found many times. This chain links TRBV29-1 with TRBJ2-1; 14 bases match TRBD2. This CDR3 has 14 residues. Germline V CDR1 and CDR2: SQVTM, ANQGSEA. V was pared by 6 bases and J by 7 bases, with 5 bases of the junction left unmatched. CDR3 sequence: CSVAGTSGSNEQFF. The CDR3 DNA reads TGCAGCGTCGCCGGGACTAGCGGGAGTAATGAGCAGTTCTTC.

This clonotype showed up just a few times. DNA of the CDR3: TGTGCCAGCACTGTAGCGGGAGAGAGCGGCGAGCAGTACTTC. Translating gives CASTVAGESGEQYF. This rearrangement joins TRBV6-2 or TRBV6-3 to TRBJ2-7, with 9 bases identical to TRBD2. The V gene end was trimmed by 7 bases and the J gene end by 6 bases; junction bases not matched to a gene: 10. Germline V gene data show CDR1 as MNHEY and CDR2 as SVGEGT. CDR3 length: 14 amino acids.

The chain is built from TRBV7-9 and TRBJ2-7, with 9 bases fitting TRBD1. The germline V gene encodes CDR1 SEHNR and CDR2 FQNEAQ (reference sequence). V shed 5 bases and J 6 bases; nucleotides not matched to a gene: 11. This CDR3 has 15 residues. This CDR3 is CASSARGTGYSEQYF. The CDR3 nucleotides read TGTGCCAGCAGCGCTCGCGGGACAGGGTATTCCGAGCAGTACTTC.

Concerning this clonotype: One end of the junction is discordant with germline, which a read error may explain. The genes are TRBV12-3 or TRBV12-4 and TRBJ2-5; 11 bases agree with TRBD2. The CDR3 has 18 amino acids. In DNA, the CDR3 is TGTGCCAGCTGTTTAGGGCTAGCGGGAGGCAACCTTGGAGAGACCCAGTACTTC. This translates into CASCLGLAGGNLGETQYF.

This chain uses TRBV5-6 with TRBJ1-1; possibly TRBD1 for D (6 bases). V lost 2 bases and J 3 bases, leaving 14 bases between the germline ends. This CDR3 comprises 15 residues. Germline V CDR1 and CDR2: SGHDT, YYEEEE. CDR3 sequence reads: CASSFYTGWDTEAFF. For the CDR3, the DNA is TGTGCCAGCAGCTTCTATACAGGGTGGGACACTGAAGCTTTCTTT.

The gene calls are TRBV23-1 and TRBJ2-3; D not certain. TRBV23-1 qualifies as an ORF whose function is uncertain. This CDR3 is built from 15 residues. V was shortened by 10 bases and J by 4 bases, with 21 bases between the two germline ends. CDR3 region: CATQDRKIMADTQYF. The CDR3 DNA reads TGCGCCACCCAAGACCGGAAAATAATGGCAGATACGCAGTATTTT.

The chain carries TRBV7-2 and TRBJ2-2; 12 nucleotides align to TRBD2. The J segment lost 5 bases and the V segment lost 3 bases, leaving 16 bases of the junction unmatched. Germline CDR1 is SGHTA and CDR2 is FQGNSA. This CDR3 region has 20 residues. The CDR3 DNA sequence: TGTGCCAGCAGCTTGCGAAAAAACTCCGGACTAGCGGGATCTACCGGGGAGCTGTTTTTT. Its translation: CASSLRKNSGLAGSTGELFF.

The V gene is TRBV12-3 or TRBV12-4, the J gene TRBJ2-5; tentative D call: TRBD1 (6 bases). The CDR3 has 13 amino acids. Trimming removed 3 bases at V and 5 bases at J, with 10 bases between. The CDR3 sequence is CASSFQGLETQYF. CDR3 bases: TGTGCCAGCAGTTTTCAGGGGTTGGAGACCCAGTACTTC.

This clonotype was recorded many times. V usage is TRBV7-2 and J usage is TRBJ2-7, with a tentative D call TRBD1 (6 bases). CDR1 is SGHTA and CDR2 is FQGNSA in the germline V gene. CDR3 length equals 14 residues. With 3 bases removed from V and 4 bases from J, the gap between germline ends came to 13 bases. CDR3 sequence: CASSFVRGGYEQYF. The CDR3 DNA sequence: TGTGCCAGCAGCTTTGTTAGAGGGGGATACGAGCAGTACTTC.

This clonotype appeared a few times. The chain recombines TRBV7-2 with TRBJ2-3; 8 positions agree with TRBD1. The CDR3 covers 15 residues. V shed 0 bases, J shed 6 bases, and the junction held 5 bases outside the gene matches. CDR1 SGHTA and CDR2 FQGNSA come from the germline V gene. The CDR3 reads CASSLAQGAFDTQYF. The CDR3 region has the DNA TGTGCCAGCAGCTTAGCCCAGGGGGCGTTTGATACGCAGTATTTT.